Presented here are 27 T cell receptor beta chains from one specimen sequenced in a study of fetal regulatory T cell absence and autoimmunity. Here immunoSEQ multiplex PCR was the method, and the copy in TCRdb shows in-frame clones only, minus some. The repertoire holds roughly 95,000 clones, roughly 70% seen once, with approximately 1.9% in the top ten. The sequencing input was pancreas tissue. These receptor sequences come from a male donor with IPEX syndrome.

The J gene is TRBJ2-2, the V gene TRBV4-1; D is uncertain. The CDR3 is made up of 12 amino acids. Looked up from germline, CDR1 is MGHRA and CDR2 is YSYEKL. The V gene lost 4 bases and the J gene lost 2 bases, with 2 bases spanning the gap. In nucleotides, the CDR3 is TGCGCCAGCAGCCCCAACACCGGGGAGCTGTTTTTT. Encoded protein: CASSPNTGELFF.

V is TRBV6-6 and J is TRBJ2-3; 8 bases map to TRBD2. The CDR3 totals 16 residues. After removal of 2 bases from V and 2 bases from J, the junction contained 6 bases not matched to a gene. CDR1 and CDR2 from the germline V gene are MNHNY and SVGAGI (reference sequence). CDR3 loop: CASSYVGGGITDTQYF. For the CDR3, the DNA is TGTGCCAGCAGTTACGTCGGGGGGGGAATCACAGATACGCAGTATTTT.

V and J are TRBV5-8 and TRBJ2-7; 8 positions match TRBD1. The V gene's germline CDR1 is SGHTS and CDR2 YDEGEE. The CDR3 contains 13 residues. J gave up 4 bases and V 9 bases, and 9 bases lay outside the gene matches. As DNA, the CDR3 is TGTGCCACCGGACAGGGAAGGTTTTACGAGCAGTACTTC. It yields the protein CATGQGRFYEQYF.

This clone has a single count. This rearrangement joins TRBV6-5 to TRBJ2-3, with 9 bases that match TRBD2. V trimming: 8 bases; J trimming: 1 base; junction bases outside the gene matches: 4. Per the germline V gene, CDR1 is MNHEY and CDR2 is SVGAGI. The CDR3 extends over 14 amino acids. CDR3 region: CASSRTSGTDTQYF. The DNA of the CDR3 is TGTGCCAGCTCCCGGACTAGCGGCACAGATACGCAGTATTTT.

This rearrangement joins TRBV11-2 to TRBJ2-1; 12 positions match TRBD2. V lost 0 bases, J lost 11 bases, and 11 bases stayed unmatched. The CDR3 is 17 amino acids. Germline V gene lookup returns CDR1 SGHAT and CDR2 FQNNGV. Written as DNA, the CDR3 is TGTGCCAGCAGCTTAGATTCTCGTTCTAGCGGGGGGGGAAAGCAGTTCTTC. Translating it yields CASSLDSRSSGGGKQFF.

The chain joins TRBV6-5 to TRBJ2-2, with D maybe TRBD1 (6 bases). CDR1 MNHEY and CDR2 SVGAGI come from the germline V gene. CDR3 size: 13 residues. V lost 6 bases and J 4 bases, leaving 9 bases between the germline ends. CDR3 residues: CASRGATTGELFF. The CDR3 DNA sequence: TGTGCCAGCAGGGGGGCGACCACCGGGGAGCTGTTTTTT.

V and J are TRBV11-3 and TRBJ2-1; the match to TRBD2 covers 9 bases. The CDR3 contains 17 residues. Trimming took 1 base from V and 4 from J; bases not matched to a gene: 8. The germline gives CDR1 SGHNT, CDR2 YENEEA. The CDR3, as DNA: TGTGCCAGCAGCTTAGTTCGCCGACTAGCGGCATACAATGAGCAGTTCTTC. It translates to CASSLVRRLAAYNEQFF. Supplemented by reference TRBV11-3 and TRBJ2-1, the full variable domain reads EAGVVQSPRYKIIEKKQPVAFWCNPISGHNTLYWYLQNLGQGPELLIRYENEEAVDDSQLPKDRFSAERLKGVDSTLKIQPAELGDSAVYLCASSLVRRLAAYNEQFFGPGTRLTVL.

This clone showed up just a few times. The rearrangement uses TRBV30 and TRBJ2-7; D gene unclear. CDR3 length equals 13 residues. Looked up from germline, CDR1 is GTSNPN and CDR2 is SVGIG (reference sequence). V was trimmed by 0 bases and J by 3 bases, leaving 9 bases between them. This CDR3 is CAWSVRRVYEQYF. DNA of the CDR3: TGTGCCTGGAGTGTACGCAGAGTCTACGAGCAGTACTTC.

The gene calls are TRBV5-1 and TRBJ1-2; 8 nucleotides line up with TRBD1. Germline V CDR1 and CDR2: SGHRS, YFSETQ. CDR3 length: 16 amino acids. The junction had 10 bases not matched to a gene; V was cut back by 3 bases and J by 3 bases. The CDR3 sequence is CASSSLQGVLDYGYTF. For the CDR3, the DNA is TGCGCCAGCAGCTCCTTACAGGGGGTACTTGACTATGGCTACACCTTC.

The chain recombines TRBV7-9 with TRBJ1-6; 7 bases are a match to TRBD1. Trimming at V came to 5 bases and at J to 3 bases, leaving 7 bases not matched to a gene. The CDR3 spans 16 residues. The V gene's germline CDR1 is SEHNR and CDR2 FQNEAQ (reference sequence). Here the CDR3 reads CASSAGTAFYNSPLHF. CDR3 in DNA: TGTGCCAGCAGCGCCGGGACAGCCTTCTATAATTCACCCCTCCACTTT.

This clone has a handful of counts. The V gene is TRBV5-8, the J gene TRBJ2-3; TRBD1 aligns across 8 bases. Unmatched junction bases numbered 8, after V lost 2 bases and J lost 0 bases. This CDR3 is built from 17 residues. The germline gives CDR1 SGHTS, CDR2 YDEGEE. CDR3 DNA: TGTGCCAGCAGCTTCCGTCGCGCAGGGGGCAGCACAGATACGCAGTATTTT. Translation: CASSFRRAGGSTDTQYF.

The chain employs TRBV5-1 and TRBJ2-5, with D unresolved. V lost 3 bases and J 0 bases, leaving 3 bases between the germline ends. The CDR3 totals 12 residues. Per germline, CDR1 SGHRS and CDR2 YFSETQ. The CDR3 nucleotides are TGCGCCAGCAGCTCGTACCAAGAGACCCAGTACTTC. The encoded protein is CASSSYQETQYF.

The rearrangement links TRBV11-3 to TRBJ2-1; perhaps TRBD2 as D (6 bases). Looked up from germline, CDR1 is SGHNT and CDR2 is YENEEA. CDR3 length: 16 residues. Between the trimmed V and J ends, which lost 1 base and 5 bases, there was a span of 15 bases. The CDR3 region is CASSLGAGKGDNEQFF. CDR3 DNA sequence: TGTGCCAGCAGCTTAGGGGCGGGAAAGGGAGACAATGAGCAGTTCTTC.

The chain has TRBV4-1 and TRBJ2-1, with 11 bases aligning to TRBD2. The CDR3 sequence is 16 residues long. Germline CDR1 reads MGHRA; CDR2 reads YSYEKL. V trimming: 4 bases; J trimming: 3 bases; junction bases outside the gene matches: 5. The CDR3 reads CASSRLAGSGYNEQFF. The CDR3 region has the DNA TGCGCCAGCAGCCGACTAGCGGGATCTGGCTACAATGAGCAGTTCTTC.

A single count supports this clone. The J gene is TRBJ1-1, the V gene TRBV27; D not resolved. Germline loops: CDR1 MNHEY, CDR2 SMNVEV (reference sequence). CDR3 length: 16 amino acids. Trimming cost V 6 bases and J 1 base, with 18 bases left between them. In DNA form, the CDR3 reads TGTGCCAGCAGCTTAATCCCCGCCTACAGGAACACTGAAGCTTTCTTT. It translates to CASSLIPAYRNTEAFF.

The chain recombines TRBV25-1 with TRBJ1-2; TRBD1 matches 7 bases. This CDR3 region has 17 residues. The germline gives CDR1 MGHDK, CDR2 SYGVNS. After removal of 5 bases from V and 4 bases from J, the junction contained 16 bases not matched to a gene. CDR3 sequence (DNA): TGTGCCAGCAGTCCAAGGGAGGGGGCGGATCAGATCTATGGCTACACCTTC. Encoded protein: CASSPREGADQIYGYTF.

This clone was observed a handful of times. The rearrangement joins TRBV30 to TRBJ1-4; 8 bases align to TRBD1. With V trimmed by 4 bases and J by 0 bases, 1 base remained unmatched. Germline V gives CDR1 GTSNPN, CDR2 SVGIG (reference sequence). CDR3 size: 14 residues. The CDR3 loop is CAWTGGATNEKLFF. The CDR3 DNA reads as TGTGCCTGGACAGGGGGCGCAACTAATGAAAAACTGTTTTTT.

The V gene is TRBV11-2, the J gene TRBJ2-1, with 11 positions matching TRBD2. There are 18 residues in the CDR3. Germline CDR1 and CDR2: SGHAT and FQNNGV. V lost 4 bases, J lost 4 bases, and 12 bases stayed unmatched. DNA of the CDR3: TGTGCCAGCAGCTCCCCACGGGGAACTAGCGGGAGTTACAATGAGCAGTTCTTC. Translation: CASSSPRGTSGSYNEQFF.

This clone was seen just once. This chain joins TRBV7-9 and TRBJ2-7; D remains ambiguous. This CDR3 spans 16 amino acids. Germline assignment: CDR1 SEHNR and CDR2 FQNEAQ (reference sequence). The ends were cut back, 5 bases at V and 4 bases at J, with 21 bases in the middle. In DNA form, the CDR3 reads TGTGCCAGCAGCATAGAGCTAGGGCATGTCCCTTACGAGCAGTACTTC. It codes for CASSIELGHVPYEQYF.

The rearrangement uses TRBV11-2 and TRBJ2-5; TRBD2 agrees at 7 bases. After removal of 1 base from V and 5 bases from J, the junction contained 7 bases not matched to a gene. CDR1 SGHAT and CDR2 FQNNGV come from the germline V gene. The CDR3 length is 15 residues. The CDR3 reads CASSLARDYTETQYF. Here the CDR3 DNA reads TGTGCCAGCAGCTTAGCCAGGGACTACACGGAGACCCAGTACTTC.

V and J are TRBV25-1 and TRBJ2-7; 11 bases are shared with TRBD1. Germline V gives CDR1 MGHDK, CDR2 SYGVNS. V shed 2 bases and J 3 bases; nucleotides not matched to a gene: 0. CDR3 size: 14 residues. The CDR3 nucleotides are TGTGCCAGCAGTGAAGGGACAGGGGGCTACGAGCAGTACTTC. Translating gives CASSEGTGGYEQYF.

The V gene is TRBV5-4, the J gene TRBJ2-3; 14 positions agree with TRBD2. With 4 bases clipped from V and 5 bases from J, the junction kept 15 bases outside the gene matches. The CDR3 spans 19 residues. Germline values: CDR1 SGHNT, CDR2 YYREEE (reference sequence). The CDR3 DNA is TGTGCCAGCAGCCGGGACTGGCGGGGACTAGCGGGAGCGGTAGATACGCAGTATTTT. It specifies CASSRDWRGLAGAVDTQYF.

V and J are TRBV5-6 and TRBJ2-7, with TRBD2 identical over 13 bases. CDR3 length equals 17 residues. In germline, CDR1 is SGHDT, CDR2 YYEEEE. J was trimmed by 2 bases and V by 0 bases; bases with no gene match: 5. CDR3 DNA: TGTGCCAGCAGCTTGGGACTAGCGGGAGGTAAAACCTACGAGCAGTACTTC. Its translation is CASSLGLAGGKTYEQYF.

This clone was seen only a few times. The chain recombines TRBV2 with TRBJ1-2; no firm D call. CDR3 length: 8 amino acids. V was clipped by 8 bases and J by 11 bases, with 6 bases between them. Per germline, CDR1 SNHLY and CDR2 FYNNEI. The CDR3 nucleotides read TGTGCCAGCCCATTTTACACCTTC. This gives the protein CASPFYTF.

The chain combines TRBV2 with TRBJ1-4; D perhaps matches TRBD1 (5 bases). Deletions cut 5 bases from V and 8 bases from J, with 15 bases between. The CDR3 sequence is 14 residues long. The germline V gene has CDR1 SNHLY and CDR2 FYNNEI. The CDR3 DNA reads as TGTGCCAGCAGTCGGACATTCGTGGGGGAAAAACTGTTTTTT. Its translation is CASSRTFVGEKLFF.

The table lists this clone with a few counts. The rearrangement joins TRBV6-1 to TRBJ2-4; 8 nucleotides align to TRBD2. Germline CDR1 reads MNHNS; CDR2 reads SASEGT. V lost 4 bases, J lost 9 bases, and 8 bases stayed unmatched. The CDR3 sequence is 14 residues long. CDR3 nucleotides: TGTGCCAGCAGTGTCCCGGGACTAGTTGGCATTCAGTACTTC. Its translation: CASSVPGLVGIQYF.

V and J are TRBV4-2 and TRBJ1-1, with D possibly TRBD1 on 5 matching bases. This CDR3 is 14 amino acids long. Germline V CDR1 and CDR2: LGHNA, YNFKEQ. V lost 4 bases and J lost 5, with 14 bases in between. CDR3 nucleotides: TGTGCCAGCAGCCCCCCGGGGGGTAATACTGAAGCTTTCTTT. Translating gives CASSPPGGNTEAFF.